This TCR beta chain was identified in a study of cytomegalovirus exposure and HLA in healthy donors. Study-wide findings and caveats: Most TCRs appeared rarely, but some public TCRs recurred in many donors.

This clone was observed a few times. Its specificity is not known. The study ran its PCR with 60 Vbeta and 13 Jbeta primers. Profiled with immunoSEQ multiplex PCR; TCRdb holds only in-frame clones, not every one. The sample records some 87,000 clones, over 70% being singletons. The CDR3 loop spans 15 amino acids. Trimming took 3 bases from V and 6 from J, leaving 15 bases between them. The germline V gene encodes CDR1 SGHVS and CDR2 FQNEAQ. This clonotype was obtained from a man aged 50 or older in good health and CMV-seropositive. J is TRBJ1-5 and V is TRBV7-8, with D tentatively TRBD1 (6 bases). The sequenced material came from PBMCs. In DNA form, the CDR3 reads TGTGCCAGCAGCTTGGCGCAGGGGTCGGTTCAGCCCCAGCATTTT. Translating it yields CASSLAQGSVQPQHF. The whole variable domain, remainder taken from reference TRBV7-8 and TRBJ1-5, is GAGVSQSPRYKVAKRGQDVALRCDPISGHVSLFWYQQALGQGPEFLTYFQNEAQLDKSGLPSDRFFAERPEGSVSTLKIQRTQQEDSAVYLCASSLAQGSVQPQHFGDGTRLSIL.